Presented here are 2 T cell receptor beta chains from one specimen sequenced in a study of T-cell memory formation after mild COVID-19. TCRdb ran MiXCR on the 5' RACE reads and lists one entry per CDR3 protein. Of 150,000 to 200,000 distinct CDR3 sequences listed, 13% to 15% were seen once; the top ten hold 13% to 15%. The sample taken for sequencing was PBMCs or a T cell subset sorted from them (not recorded which). All receptors derive from an adult woman who had mild COVID-19 (a few samples of this study predate the infection). Cell type and time point are not known.

This clonotype was seen repeatedly, ten times or more. The rearrangement joins TRBV29-1 to TRBJ2-2, with D unclear. The V end lost 4 bases, the J end lost 3 bases, and 9 bases lay between the germline ends. The CDR3 has 13 residues. Per the germline V gene, CDR1 is SQVTM and CDR2 is ANQGSEA. The CDR3: CSVALADTGELFF. The CDR3 DNA reads as TGCAGCGTTGCACTCGCTGACACCGGGGAGCTGTTTTTT.

This chain uses TRBV10-3 with TRBJ2-7; a weak D match, TRBD1 (6 bases). Germline-derived CDR1 and CDR2 are ENHRY and SYGVKD. The CDR3 runs to 17 residues. V was shortened by 6 bases and J by 0 bases, with 21 bases between the two germline ends. CDR3 in amino acids: CAISTYWTAVISYEQYF. The CDR3 coding sequence is TGTGCCATCAGCACCTACTGGACAGCCGTAATCTCCTACGAGCAGTACTTC.